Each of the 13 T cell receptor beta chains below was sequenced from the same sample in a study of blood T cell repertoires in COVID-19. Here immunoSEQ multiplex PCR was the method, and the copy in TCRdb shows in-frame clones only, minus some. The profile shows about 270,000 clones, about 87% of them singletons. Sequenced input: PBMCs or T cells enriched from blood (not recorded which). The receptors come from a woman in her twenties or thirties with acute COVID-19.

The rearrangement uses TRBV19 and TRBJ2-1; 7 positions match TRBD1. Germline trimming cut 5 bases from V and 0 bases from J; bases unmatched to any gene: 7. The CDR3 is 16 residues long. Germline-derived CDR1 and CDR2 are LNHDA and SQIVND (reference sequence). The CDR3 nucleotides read TGTGCCAGTAGTGCCCCCGGGACAGCCTCCTACAATGAGCAGTTCTTC. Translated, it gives CASSAPGTASYNEQFF.

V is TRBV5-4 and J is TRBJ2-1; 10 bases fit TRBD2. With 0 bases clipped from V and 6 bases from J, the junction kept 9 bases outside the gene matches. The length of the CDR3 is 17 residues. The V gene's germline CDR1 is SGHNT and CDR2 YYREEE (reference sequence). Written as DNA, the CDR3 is TGTGCCAGCAGCTTGGGACTAGCGGGCGGGAGGGCCAATGAGCAGTTCTTC. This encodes CASSLGLAGGRANEQFF.

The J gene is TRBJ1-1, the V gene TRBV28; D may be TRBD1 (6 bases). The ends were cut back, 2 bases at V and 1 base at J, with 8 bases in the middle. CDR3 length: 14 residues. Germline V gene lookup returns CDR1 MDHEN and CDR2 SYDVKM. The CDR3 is CASSLGQRNTEAFF. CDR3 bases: TGTGCCAGCAGTTTAGGACAGAGGAACACTGAAGCTTTCTTT.

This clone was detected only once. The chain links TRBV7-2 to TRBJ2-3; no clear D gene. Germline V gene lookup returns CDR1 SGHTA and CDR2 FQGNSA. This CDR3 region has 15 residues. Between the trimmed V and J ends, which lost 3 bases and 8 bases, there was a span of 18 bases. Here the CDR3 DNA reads TGTGCCAGCAGCTTCCAGCTAGAGCCCCGTGGTACGCAGTATTTT. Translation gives CASSFQLEPRGTQYF.

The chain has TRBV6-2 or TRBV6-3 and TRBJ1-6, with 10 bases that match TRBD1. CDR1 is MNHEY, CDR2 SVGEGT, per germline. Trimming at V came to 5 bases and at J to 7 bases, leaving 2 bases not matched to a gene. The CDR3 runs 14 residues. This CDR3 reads CASSRGQGNSPLHF. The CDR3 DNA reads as TGTGCCAGCAGTCGGGGACAGGGGAATTCACCCCTCCACTTT.

The CDR3 reads CASTGASGLTDTQYF. As DNA, the CDR3 is TGTGCCAGCACTGGGGCTAGCGGTCTCACAGATACGCAGTATTTT. The chain uses TRBV2 and TRBJ2-3; 7 nucleotides match TRBD2. The CDR3 contains 15 residues. V dropped 7 bases and J dropped 2; count of bases not matched to a gene: 9. Per the germline V gene, CDR1 is SNHLY and CDR2 is FYNNEI.

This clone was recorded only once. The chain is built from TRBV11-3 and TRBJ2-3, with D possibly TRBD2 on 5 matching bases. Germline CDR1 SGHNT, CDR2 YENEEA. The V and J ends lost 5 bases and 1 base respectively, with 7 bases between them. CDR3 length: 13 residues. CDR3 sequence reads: CASSAGGTDTQYF. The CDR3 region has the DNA TGTGCCAGCAGCGCCGGGGGCACAGATACGCAGTATTTT.

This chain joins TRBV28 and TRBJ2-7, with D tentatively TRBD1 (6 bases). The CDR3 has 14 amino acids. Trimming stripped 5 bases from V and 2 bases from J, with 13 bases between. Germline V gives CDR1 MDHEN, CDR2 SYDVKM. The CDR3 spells CASSAGTLPYEQYF. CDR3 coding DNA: TGTGCCAGCAGTGCCGGGACACTCCCCTACGAGCAGTACTTC.

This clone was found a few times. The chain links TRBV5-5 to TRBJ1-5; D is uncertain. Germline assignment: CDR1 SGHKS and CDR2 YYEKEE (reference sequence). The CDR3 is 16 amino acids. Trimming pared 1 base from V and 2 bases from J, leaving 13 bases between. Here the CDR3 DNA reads TGTGCCAGCAGCTTGTGGCCCCTCGGGGGCAATCAGCCCCAGCATTTT. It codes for CASSLWPLGGNQPQHF. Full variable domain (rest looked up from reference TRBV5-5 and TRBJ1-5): DAGVTQSPTHLIKTRGQQVTLRCSPISGHKSVSWYQQVLGQGPQFIFQYYEKEERGRGNFPDRFSARQFPNYSSELNVNALLLGDSALYLCASSLWPLGGNQPQHFGDGTRLSIL.

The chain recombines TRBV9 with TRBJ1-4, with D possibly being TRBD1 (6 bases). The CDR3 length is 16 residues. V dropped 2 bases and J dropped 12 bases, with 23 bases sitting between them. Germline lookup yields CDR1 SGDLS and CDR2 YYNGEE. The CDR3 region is CASSVGTTDPEEELFF. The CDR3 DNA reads TGTGCCAGCAGCGTGGGGACAACCGACCCCGAAGAGGAACTGTTTTTT.

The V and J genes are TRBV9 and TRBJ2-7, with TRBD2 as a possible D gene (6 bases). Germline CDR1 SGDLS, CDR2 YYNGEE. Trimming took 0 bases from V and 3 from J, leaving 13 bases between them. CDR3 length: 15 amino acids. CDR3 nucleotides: TGTGCCAGCAGCGTAGCCGGGGGATTAGGCTACGAGCAGTACTTC. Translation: CASSVAGGLGYEQYF.

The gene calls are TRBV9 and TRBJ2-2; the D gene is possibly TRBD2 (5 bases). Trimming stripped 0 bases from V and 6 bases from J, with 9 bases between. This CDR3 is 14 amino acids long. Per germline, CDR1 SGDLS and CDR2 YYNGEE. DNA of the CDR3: TGTGCCAGCAGCGTAGTCGGGGTTTCCGGGGAGCTGTTTTTT. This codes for CASSVVGVSGELFF.

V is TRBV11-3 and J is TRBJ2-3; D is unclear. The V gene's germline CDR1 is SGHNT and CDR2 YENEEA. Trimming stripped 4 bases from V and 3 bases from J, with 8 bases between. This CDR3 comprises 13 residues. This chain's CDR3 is CASSSLVTDTQYF. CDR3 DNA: TGTGCCAGCAGCTCGCTAGTGACAGATACGCAGTATTTT.